Below, 9 T cell receptor beta chains from the same sample are listed, as sequenced in a study of response to subunit inactivated influenza vaccine. MiXCR, applied by TCRdb to the RT-PCR reads, yields one record per CDR3 protein. The sample yields about 180,000 distinct CDR3 sequences, around 10% seen once. The source material was CD8+ T cells sorted from PBMCs, sampled around 25 months after vaccination. These receptors originate from a man between 50 and 69 years old who received an inactivated influenza vaccine.

The chain carries TRBV7-9 and TRBJ2-3; possible D gene TRBD2, 6 bases. The CDR3 sequence is 16 residues long. V dropped 7 bases and J dropped 5 bases, with 22 bases sitting between them. The germline V gene encodes CDR1 SEHNR and CDR2 FQNEAQ (reference sequence). In nucleotides, the CDR3 is TGTGCCAGCACGGAGCTGAGGGGTGGAGGGCGAGATACGCAGTATTTT. It encodes CASTELRGGGRDTQYF.

The J gene is TRBJ2-2, the V gene TRBV28, with 8 bases fitting TRBD1. V dropped 6 bases and J dropped 4; count of bases not matched to a gene: 7. This CDR3 is 15 amino acids long. CDR1 MDHEN and CDR2 SYDVKM come from the germline V gene. For the CDR3, the DNA is TGTGCCAGCAGCCCTCGACAGGGGATCACCGGGGAGCTGTTTTTT. This encodes CASSPRQGITGELFF.

This chain connects TRBV4-1 to TRBJ2-1, with TRBD2 identical over 9 bases. Germline V lookup: CDR1 MGHRA, CDR2 YSYEKL. The CDR3 sequence is 16 residues long. V was clipped by 1 base and J by 2 bases; unmatched bases: 3. DNA for the CDR3: TGCGCCAGCAGCCAAGTAGCGGGAGTAACCTACAATGAGCAGTTCTTC. It encodes CASSQVAGVTYNEQFF.

There are many counts of this clonotype. The V and J genes are TRBV7-9 and TRBJ2-2; 7 bases align to TRBD2. CDR3 size: 15 residues. J lost 7 bases, V lost 5 bases, and 10 bases had no gene match. Germline lookup yields CDR1 SEHNR and CDR2 FQNEAQ (reference sequence). CDR3 sequence (DNA): TGTGCCAGCAGCCCCCATCCAGGGAGGGTCGGGGAGCTGTTTTTT. This gives the protein CASSPHPGRVGELFF.

This chain joins TRBV9 and TRBJ2-5; TRBD2 aligns across 16 bases. The CDR3 is 19 amino acids. From germline, CDR1 is SGDLS and CDR2 YYNGEE. V shed 3 bases, J shed 1 base, and the junction held 9 bases outside the gene matches. The CDR3 DNA is TGTGCCAGCAGCGATCCCGAGGGACTAGCGGGAGGGTTCCAAGAGACCCAGTACTTC. Its protein product is CASSDPEGLAGGFQETQYF.

This clonotype showed up many times. This sequence joins TRBV4-3 and TRBJ1-2; weak D call: TRBD1 (6 bases). The CDR3 runs to 16 residues. Germline V lookup: CDR1 LGHNA, CDR2 YSLEER. Trimming took 0 bases from V and 8 from J, leaving 19 bases between them. The DNA of the CDR3 is TGCGCCAGCAGCCAAGATTCACAGGGTAATGTAGCCGGCTACACCTTC. The encoded protein is CASSQDSQGNVAGYTF.

The gene calls are TRBV4-3 and TRBJ1-2; tentatively, D is TRBD1 (6 bases). Germline CDR1 LGHNA, CDR2 YSLEER. The CDR3 length is 14 residues. Trimming took 4 bases from V and 3 from J, leaving 12 bases between them. CDR3 sequence (DNA): TGCGCCAGCAGCCCGAACGGGGGCTACTATGGCTACACCTTC. This gives the protein CASSPNGGYYGYTF.

This clonotype was counted a few times. This chain links TRBV7-9 with TRBJ1-4; no definite D call. The V and J ends lost 3 bases and 8 bases respectively, with 4 bases between them. This CDR3 is built from 11 residues. CDR1 and CDR2 (germline): SEHNR, FQNEAQ (reference sequence). The CDR3 reads CASSFREKLFF. The CDR3 nucleotides read TGTGCCAGCAGCTTTCGGGAAAAACTGTTTTTT. Variable domain in full (rest from reference TRBV7-9 and TRBJ1-4): DTGVSQNPRHKITKRGQNVTFRCDPISEHNRLYWYRQTLGQGPEFLTYFQNEAQLEKSRLLSDRFSAERPKGSFSTLEIQRTEQGDSAMYLCASSFREKLFFGSGTQLSVL.

The chain is built from TRBV7-6 and TRBJ2-7; D possibly corresponds to TRBD2 (5 bases). The CDR3 runs 15 residues. Germline CDR1 and CDR2: SGHVS and FNYEAQ. V lost 5 bases and J lost 3, with 17 bases in between. This CDR3 is CASSPEAGVLYEQYF. The CDR3 coding sequence is TGTGCCAGCAGCCCCGAAGCCGGGGTTCTCTACGAGCAGTACTTC. The full variable domain, in which reference TRBV7-6 and TRBJ2-7 provide the parts outside the CDR3, is GAGVSQSPRYKVTKRGQDVALRCDPISGHVSLYWYRQALGQGPEFLTYFNYEAQQDKSGLPNDRFSAERPEGSISTLTIQRTEQRDSAMYRCASSPEAGVLYEQYFGPGTRLTVT.